This T cell receptor beta chain is drawn from a study of blood T cell repertoires in COVID-19. Across the whole study: The United States, Italy and Spain supplied acute and convalescent COVID-19 samples. PBMCs, B-cell-depleted T cells, or T cells provided the cDNA or gDNA that made up the material.

Germline lookup yields CDR1 SQVTM and CDR2 ANQGSEA. The CDR3 spans 11 residues. Produced via immunoSEQ multiplex PCR; TCRdb's table is partial and in-frame only. The table lists about 30,000 clones, roughly nine tenths of them singletons, with 28% in the top ten. The source material was peripheral blood. The origin of this receptor is a man aged 80 or over with acute or convalescent COVID-19. The V call is TRBV29-1, the J call TRBJ2-1; tentatively, D is TRBD2 (6 bases). The DNA of the CDR3 is TGCACCATCATCTGGGGGGATGAGCAGTTCTTC. It yields the protein CTIIWGDEQFF.